Listed below are T cell receptor beta chains from one sample, sequenced in a study of regulatory dendritic cells for organ transplantation. Sequencing used immunoSEQ multiplex PCR; TCRdb keeps in-frame clones, though not all of them. The data show almost 30,000 clones, 75% to 80% seen once. Sequenced sample: memory CD4+ T cells from blood. These receptors were obtained from a human donor in good health. Both conserved end residues are part of each CDR3. D genes are given only for firm matches. Rows give clone size only sometimes, using once, few, many, or a class for an expanded clone.

clone_size	j_call	v_call	d_call	cdr3_aa	cdr3_nt
once	TRBJ2-3	TRBV7-2	NA	CASSFYSPADTQYF	TGTGCCAGCAGTTTTTACAGTCCTGCAGATACGCAGTATTTT
few	TRBJ1-1	TRBV19	NA	CASSMGAGQEAFF	TGTGCCAGTAGTATGGGGGCAGGCCAGGAAGCTTTCTTT
NA	TRBJ1-3	TRBV6-5	NA	CATGISGNTIYF	TGTGCCACCGGGATCTCTGGAAACACCATATATTTT
NA	TRBJ1-2	TRBV7-2	TRBD1	CASSLGADRVYGYTF	TGTGCCAGCAGCTTAGGGGCCGACAGGGTCTATGGCTACACCTTC
NA	TRBJ2-7	TRBV7-2	TRBD2	CASSLGRERHEQYF	TGTGCCAGCAGCTTAGGGCGGGAGAGGCACGAGCAGTACTTC
NA	TRBJ1-1	TRBV23-1	NA	CASSQSGPGVRSQGFEAFF	TGCGCCAGCAGTCAATCCGGGCCAGGGGTCCGATCTCAGGGCTTCGAAGCTTTCTTT
NA	TRBJ2-1	TRBV9	NA	CASSVLLRSDEQFF	TGTGCCAGCAGCGTCCTCCTTCGGTCGGATGAGCAGTTCTTC
NA	TRBJ2-5	TRBV5-1	NA	CASSLAETQYF	TGCGCCAGCAGCTTGGCCGAGACCCAGTACTTC
NA	TRBJ2-7	TRBV6-5	TRBD2	CASSTGTSLSGEQYF	TGTGCCAGCAGTACCGGGACTAGCCTTAGCGGGGAGCAGTACTTC
NA	TRBJ1-2	TRBV4-2	NA	CASSQDKTEAYGYTF	TGTGCCAGCAGCCAAGATAAGACGGAAGCATATGGCTACACCTTC
once	TRBJ1-3	TRBV28	NA	CASRPGHSGNTIYF	TGTGCCAGCAGACCGGGACACTCGGGAAACACCATATATTTT
few	TRBJ1-2	TRBV7-2	NA	CASSPDPGYYGYTF	TGTGCCAGCAGCCCCGACCCGGGGTACTATGGCTACACCTTC
NA	TRBJ2-5	TRBV30	NA	CAANRDIQETQYF	TGTGCCGCAAACCGGGACATACAAGAGACCCAGTACTTC
NA	TRBJ1-4	TRBV5-1	NA	CARVAGSEKLFF	TGCGCCAGGGTCGCAGGGAGTGAAAAACTGTTTTTT
NA	TRBJ2-7	TRBV7-3	NA	CASSLGRDGEQYF	TGTGCCAGCAGCTTAGGGCGGGACGGCGAGCAGTACTTC
NA	TRBJ2-7	TRBV4-3	NA	CASSQDLASGEKEQYF	TGCGCCAGCAGCCAAGACCTGGCATCCGGCGAGAAGGAGCAGTACTTC
NA	TRBJ2-7	TRBV6-5	TRBD2	CASSYGTSGGAREQYF	TGTGCCAGCAGTTACGGGACTAGCGGGGGGGCACGCGAGCAGTACTTC
NA	TRBJ2-2	TRBV29-1	NA	CSAAASSGNTGELFF	TGCAGCGCAGCTGCGTCCTCGGGTAACACCGGGGAGCTGTTTTTT
NA	TRBJ2-5	TRBV6-5	NA	CASREQGRETQYF	TGTGCCAGCAGAGAACAGGGAAGGGAGACCCAGTACTTC
once	TRBJ2-3	TRBV7-3	NA	CASSLGRLGDTQYF	TGTGCCAGCAGCTTGGGAAGATTGGGAGATACGCAGTATTTT
NA	TRBJ2-3	TRBV7-9	TRBD2	CASSLTSGRSTDTQYF	TGTGCCAGCAGCCTTACTAGCGGCCGGAGCACAGATACGCAGTATTTT
NA	TRBJ1-6	TRBV2	NA	CASSTVESPLHF	TGTGCCAGCAGTACCGTAGAATCACCCCTCCACTTT
NA	TRBJ1-1	TRBV27	NA	CASSSRLGNTEAFF	TGTGCCAGCAGTTCCCGGTTAGGGAACACTGAAGCTTTCTTT
NA	TRBJ2-3	TRBV6-1	TRBD2	CAGASGGPHTDTQYF	TGTGCCGGAGCTAGCGGGGGGCCTCACACAGATACGCAGTATTTT
NA	TRBJ2-3	TRBV7-3	NA	CASSLSTIADTQYF	TGTGCCAGCAGCCTCTCAACGATTGCGGATACGCAGTATTTT
NA	TRBJ2-7	TRBV6-5	TRBD2	CASSTGGDEQYF	TGTGCCAGCAGTACGGGAGGGGACGAGCAGTACTTC